The entry that follows covers one TCR beta chain sequence. The data were produced by immunoSEQ multiplex PCR, yet TCRdb's version contains in-frame clones alone and is incomplete. This sample has 100,000 or so clones, with 87% found just once. The data stem from a study of blood T cell repertoires in COVID-19. As for the study in general: Samples taken during acute and convalescent COVID-19 were collected in the United States, Italy and Spain. PBMCs, B-cell-depleted T cells, or T cells provided the cDNA or gDNA that made up the material.

The CDR3 totals 15 residues. Losses at the gene ends were 6 bases for V and 1 base for J; bases not matched to a gene: 3. The germline V gene encodes CDR1 MNHEY and CDR2 SVGAGI. Sequencing was done on a sample of peripheral blood. The chain carries TRBV6-5 and TRBJ2-2; 9 positions match TRBD2. This TCR was recovered from a man in his fifties or sixties with active COVID-19. CDR3 sequence (DNA): TGTGCCAGCAGCTTAGCGGGGGAGAACACCGGGGAGCTGTTTTTT. Its translation: CASSLAGENTGELFF.